The next 31 T cell receptor beta chains were all read from a single sample in a study of T cell responses to AZD1222 COVID-19 vaccine. The method was immunoSEQ multiplex PCR; TCRdb's version includes in-frame clones alone and lacks a portion of them. The sample has 150,000 to 200,000 clones; around nine tenths are singletons. The sample consisted of peripheral blood, taken on day 0 of AZD1222 vaccination. The receptor set was obtained from an adult in good health.

The V and J genes are TRBV6-5 and TRBJ1-1, with TRBD1 matching 8 bases. Losses at the gene ends were 8 bases for V and 4 bases for J; bases not matched to a gene: 6. This CDR3 comprises 13 residues. Germline values: CDR1 MNHEY, CDR2 SVGAGI. CDR3 DNA: TGTGCCAGCGGACAGGGTCGGACCACTGAAGCTTTCTTT. Protein sequence: CASGQGRTTEAFF.

The chain uses TRBV2 and TRBJ1-2; 8 bases map to TRBD1. CDR1 SNHLY and CDR2 FYNNEI come from the germline V gene. This CDR3 region has 16 residues. With V trimmed by 6 bases and J by 6 bases, 15 bases remained unmatched. CDR3 DNA sequence: TGTGCCAGCAGGAGGACAGGGAGAGGTTATGATGATGGCTACACCTTC. Its protein is CASRRTGRGYDDGYTF.

The rearrangement uses TRBV12-3 or TRBV12-4 and TRBJ2-7; D gene ambiguous. CDR3 size: 13 residues. Trimming removed 1 base at V and 7 bases at J, with 11 bases between. CDR3 DNA sequence: TGTGCCAGCAGTTTAGGGACCGTGGTGGAGCAGTACTTC. Amino acids: CASSLGTVVEQYF.

The chain combines TRBV18 with TRBJ1-5; 8 bases line up with TRBD1. CDR3 length equals 15 residues. Losses at the gene ends were 1 base for V and 3 bases for J; bases not matched to a gene: 2. Germline V gene lookup returns CDR1 KGHSH and CDR2 LQKENI. CDR3 residues: CASSPQTGDNQPQHF. The CDR3 nucleotides are TGTGCCAGCTCACCACAGACAGGGGACAATCAGCCCCAGCATTTT.

This rearrangement joins TRBV19 to TRBJ2-7; TRBD2 matches 16 bases. The CDR3 has 18 amino acids. V was pared by 3 bases and J by 2 bases, with 7 bases of the junction left unmatched. Germline V gene lookup returns CDR1 LNHDA and CDR2 SQIVND (reference sequence). The CDR3 here is CASSMGTGTSGRAYEQYF. CDR3 nucleotide sequence: TGTGCCAGTAGTATGGGGACCGGGACTAGCGGGAGGGCCTACGAGCAGTACTTC.

This clone was seen only once. This chain joins TRBV19 and TRBJ2-2; D is undetermined. The V gene lost 6 bases and the J gene lost 2 bases, with 4 bases spanning the gap. The CDR3 contains 12 residues. Germline CDR1 reads LNHDA; CDR2 reads SQIVND (reference sequence). The CDR3 nucleotides are TGTGCCAGTAGCGCTAACACCGGGGAGCTGTTTTTT. It codes for CASSANTGELFF.

This sequence joins TRBV7-9 and TRBJ1-1; D gene ambiguous. The CDR3 loop spans 12 amino acids. The V gene's germline CDR1 is SEHNR and CDR2 FQNEAQ (reference sequence). The V end lost 1 base, the J end lost 6 bases, and 6 bases lay between the germline ends. CDR3 coding DNA: TGTGCCAGCAGCTTAGTAGCCCCTGAAGCTTTCTTT. Its protein is CASSLVAPEAFF. The whole variable domain, remainder taken from reference TRBV7-9 and TRBJ1-1, is DTGVSQNPRHKITKRGQNVTFRCDPISEHNRLYWYRQTLGQGPEFLTYFQNEAQLEKSRLLSDRFSAERPKGSFSTLEIQRTEQGDSAMYLCASSLVAPEAFFGQGTRLTVV.

The rearrangement links TRBV28 to TRBJ1-3; D not resolved. Looked up from germline, CDR1 is MDHEN and CDR2 is SYDVKM. V was pared by 6 bases and J by 2 bases, with 11 bases between. This CDR3 has 14 amino acids. The CDR3 bases are TGTGCCAGCAGAAAGGGAGGCGCTGGAAACACCATATATTTT. This encodes CASRKGGAGNTIYF.

This chain connects TRBV18 to TRBJ2-2; perhaps TRBD2 as D (6 bases). The V gene's germline CDR1 is KGHSH and CDR2 LQKENI. The CDR3 runs to 16 residues. V shed 1 base and J shed 1 base, with 10 bases lying between them. The CDR3 reads CASSPRGVWNTGELFF. DNA for the CDR3: TGTGCCAGCTCACCACGGGGGGTTTGGAACACCGGGGAGCTGTTTTTT.

This rearrangement joins TRBV6-5 to TRBJ1-1; D gene unclear. The CDR3 contains 14 residues. Germline V lookup: CDR1 MNHEY, CDR2 SVGAGI. With 0 bases removed from V and 10 bases from J, the gap between germline ends came to 15 bases. CDR3 bases: TGTGCCAGCAGTTACTCGATTTTGAGTCTCGGAGCTTTCTTT. Encoded protein: CASSYSILSLGAFF.

This chain joins TRBV6-5 and TRBJ1-2; D unresolved. The V gene's germline CDR1 is MNHEY and CDR2 SVGAGI. V lost 0 bases and J lost 2, with 10 bases in between. The CDR3 is made up of 15 amino acids. CDR3 residues: CASSYSYQENYGYTF. For the CDR3, the DNA is TGTGCCAGCAGTTACTCGTATCAGGAAAACTATGGCTACACCTTC.

The chain carries TRBV6-5 and TRBJ1-2, with 11 bases that match TRBD1. The CDR3 runs 14 residues. With 9 bases clipped from V and 4 bases from J, the junction kept 7 bases outside the gene matches. Per germline, CDR1 MNHEY and CDR2 SVGAGI. The CDR3 is CASGGTGGGYGYTF. The CDR3 region has the DNA TGTGCCAGTGGGGGGACAGGGGGAGGCTATGGCTACACCTTC.

The chain links TRBV5-1 to TRBJ1-5, with TRBD1 matching over 8 bases. With V trimmed by 2 bases and J by 6 bases, 7 bases remained unmatched. The CDR3 contains 15 residues. Germline V gene lookup returns CDR1 SGHRS and CDR2 YFSETQ. The CDR3 region is CASSLNGQGSQPQHF. In nucleotides, the CDR3 is TGCGCCAGCAGCTTAAATGGACAGGGTAGTCAGCCCCAGCATTTT.

This chain joins TRBV5-1 and TRBJ2-1; TRBD2 agrees at 8 bases. The V segment lost 6 bases and the J segment 7 bases; nucleotides outside the gene matches: 15. Germline V CDR1 and CDR2: SGHRS, YFSETQ. The CDR3 consists of 16 residues. The CDR3 sequence is CASTPRAAGDKNEQFF. DNA for the CDR3: TGCGCCAGCACTCCTCGGGCAGCGGGAGATAAGAATGAGCAGTTCTTC.

The chain recombines TRBV18 with TRBJ2-5, with 8 bases lining up with TRBD1. Trimming took 3 bases from V and 4 from J; bases not matched to a gene: 7. Germline V gene sequence: CDR1 KGHSH, CDR2 LQKENI. The CDR3 has 15 amino acids. The CDR3 DNA reads TGTGCCAGCTCACCGAGGGCAGGGGGCCTAGAGACCCAGTACTTC. It is translated as CASSPRAGGLETQYF. Filled out from reference TRBV18 and TRBJ2-5, the complete variable domain reads NAGVMQNPRHLVRRRGQEARLRCSPMKGHSHVYWYRQLPEEGLKFMVYLQKENIIDESGMPKERFSAEFPKEGPSILRIQQVVRGDSAAYFCASSPRAGGLETQYFGPGTRLLVL.

This clone was seen a single time. This chain connects TRBV2 to TRBJ1-5, with a weak D call TRBD1 (6 bases). V lost 6 bases and J lost 2, with 11 bases in between. This CDR3 is 14 amino acids long. From germline, CDR1 is SNHLY and CDR2 FYNNEI. Here the CDR3 reads CASSRQEGNQPQHF. The CDR3 DNA reads as TGTGCCAGCAGCCGACAGGAAGGCAATCAGCCCCAGCATTTT.

V is TRBV29-1 and J is TRBJ2-2, with 8 positions matching TRBD1. The J segment lost 4 bases and the V segment lost 5 bases, leaving 3 bases of the junction unmatched. The CDR3 sequence is 13 residues long. Germline V CDR1 and CDR2: SQVTM, ANQGSEA. The CDR3 sequence: CSVWTGLTGELFF. Written as DNA, the CDR3 is TGCAGCGTTTGGACAGGGCTCACCGGGGAGCTGTTTTTT.

This clone has a count of ten or more. V is TRBV7-2 and J is TRBJ1-5; D remains unclear. Germline lookup yields CDR1 SGHTA and CDR2 FQGNSA. CDR3 size: 14 residues. Trimming took 5 bases from V and 7 from J, leaving 15 bases between them. In DNA form, the CDR3 reads TGTGCCAGCAGCCCAGGAGGCTTCGGACAGCCCCAGCATTTT. Amino acid sequence: CASSPGGFGQPQHF.

This chain connects TRBV7-9 to TRBJ1-2; D gene ambiguous. This CDR3 has 12 amino acids. V shed 5 bases and J shed 8 bases, with 12 bases lying between them. Germline V CDR1 and CDR2: SEHNR, FQNEAQ (reference sequence). The CDR3 is CASSESGTGYTF. The CDR3 DNA sequence: TGTGCCAGCAGCGAGTCCGGTACAGGCTACACCTTC.

The chain uses TRBV27 and TRBJ1-1; perhaps TRBD1 as D (5 bases). This CDR3 comprises 14 residues. Germline values: CDR1 MNHEY, CDR2 SMNVEV (reference sequence). V was shortened by 2 bases and J by 4 bases, with 11 bases between the two germline ends. For the CDR3, the DNA is TGTGCCAGCAGTTTACGTTCCAGGGCCACTGAAGCTTTCTTT. Residues: CASSLRSRATEAFF.

CDR3 DNA sequence: TGTGCCAGCAGCTTGGGCCCGACAGGGGGCGATTCGGGAAACACCATATATTTT. Translated: CASSLGPTGGDSGNTIYF. The rearrangement joins TRBV5-5 to TRBJ1-3; TRBD1 matches 10 bases. The CDR3 loop spans 18 amino acids. V shed 0 bases, J shed 4 bases, and the junction held 10 bases outside the gene matches. Germline CDR1 reads SGHKS; CDR2 reads YYEKEE (reference sequence).

V gene TRBV11-3 combines with J gene TRBJ2-1; D is perhaps TRBD1 or TRBD2 (7 bases each). The germline V gene has CDR1 SGHNT and CDR2 YENEEA. V dropped 5 bases and J dropped 1 base, with 15 bases sitting between them. The CDR3 length is 16 residues. CDR3 protein: CASSGGDRWSYNEQFF. The CDR3 DNA sequence: TGTGCCAGCAGCGGGGGGGACAGATGGTCCTACAATGAGCAGTTCTTC.

J is TRBJ1-4 and V is TRBV2; TRBD1 might be the D (6 bases). This CDR3 has 14 residues. Trimming left V 0 bases short and J 7 bases short, with 9 bases between. Germline V gene sequence: CDR1 SNHLY, CDR2 FYNNEI. CDR3 sequence: CASSEALGGEKLFF. The CDR3 DNA follows: TGTGCCAGCAGTGAAGCGCTAGGGGGTGAAAAACTGTTTTTT.

The rearrangement uses TRBV4-2 and TRBJ1-5; the match to TRBD1 covers 7 bases. The CDR3 is made up of 16 amino acids. V dropped 1 base and J dropped 6; count of bases not matched to a gene: 9. Germline V CDR1 and CDR2: LGHNA, YNFKEQ. The CDR3 region is CASSQGVGQERQPQHF. CDR3 nucleotide sequence: TGTGCCAGCAGCCAAGGGGTCGGACAGGAACGTCAGCCCCAGCATTTT.

The rearrangement joins TRBV19 to TRBJ1-1; no clear D. CDR3 size: 14 residues. Germline CDR1 and CDR2: LNHDA and SQIVND (reference sequence). V lost 8 bases and J lost 1, with 14 bases in between. CDR3 in DNA: TGTGCCAGTTCTTTTAACTCGGCGAACACTGAAGCTTTCTTT. Translation: CASSFNSANTEAFF.

Sample share makes this clone medium-sized. The gene calls are TRBV4-2 and TRBJ2-7; unclear D gene. This CDR3 has 14 amino acids. Trimming stripped 1 base from V and 2 bases from J, with 9 bases between. CDR1 is LGHNA and CDR2 is YNFKEQ in the germline V gene. CDR3 sequence: CASSQGLGTYEQYF. In DNA, the CDR3 is TGTGCCAGCAGCCAAGGGTTGGGTACCTACGAGCAGTACTTC.

V usage is TRBV10-1 and J usage is TRBJ2-2; TRBD2 is a possible D gene (5 bases). This CDR3 has 13 amino acids. Germline lookup yields CDR1 WNHNN and CDR2 SYGVQD (reference sequence). V dropped 5 bases and J dropped 2 bases, with 6 bases sitting between them. The CDR3: CASSLANTGELFF. CDR3 DNA: TGCGCCAGCAGTCTAGCCAACACCGGGGAGCTGTTTTTT.

The rearrangement uses TRBV27 and TRBJ2-6, with D tentatively TRBD1 or TRBD2 (6 bases each). Trimming stripped 2 bases from V and 4 bases from J, with 9 bases between. Germline CDR1 and CDR2: MNHEY and SMNVEV (reference sequence). CDR3 size: 15 residues. In nucleotides, the CDR3 is TGTGCCAGCAGTTTAGGGGGGCTAGGGGCCAACGTCCTGACTTTC. It is translated as CASSLGGLGANVLTF.

The CDR3 sequence: CASSPAGLGTSGIYTQYF. The CDR3, as DNA: TGTGCCAGTAGTCCGGCAGGCCTCGGGACTAGCGGGATATATACGCAGTATTTT. The chain is built from TRBV19 and TRBJ2-3; 13 bases are shared with TRBD2. Germline CDR1 is LNHDA and CDR2 is SQIVND (reference sequence). J lost 7 bases, V lost 5 bases, and 15 bases had no gene match. This CDR3 region has 18 residues.

The chain carries TRBV4-1 and TRBJ2-3; D may correspond to TRBD1 or TRBD2 (5 bases each). The CDR3 totals 20 residues. V was trimmed by 3 bases and J by 0 bases, leaving 25 bases between them. Germline V lookup: CDR1 MGHRA, CDR2 YSYEKL. For the CDR3, the DNA is TGCGCCAGCAGCCATGCACCCGGCAGGGACCGATTGACTAGCACAGATACGCAGTATTTT. Its translation: CASSHAPGRDRLTSTDTQYF.

This clone came up a few times. Other DNA sequences within the sample encode an identical CDR3. The chain employs TRBV5-1 and TRBJ1-3; no clear D gene. CDR3 length: 14 residues. Germline-derived CDR1 and CDR2 are SGHRS and YFSETQ. V gave up 0 bases and J gave up 2 bases, with 6 bases separating them. The CDR3 reads CASSLGEAGNTIYF. The CDR3 DNA reads TGCGCCAGCAGCTTGGGCGAAGCTGGAAACACCATATATTTT.